This T cell receptor (beta chain) was profiled in a study of technical replicates of blood from four donors. TCRdb keeps only in-frame clones here, not all; method: immunoSEQ multiplex PCR. The sample has over 70,000 clones, about 97% seen once. Trimming pared 1 base from V and 4 bases from J, leaving 16 bases between. The CDR3 covers 16 residues. CDR1 is MGHRA, CDR2 YSYEKL, per germline. The V gene is TRBV4-1, the J gene TRBJ1-1; maybe TRBD1 (6 bases). The sequenced sample consisted of T cells isolated from PBMCs. The receptor comes from a human donor in good health. CDR3 amino acids: CASSQGQGSWGTEAFF. The DNA for the CDR3 is TGCGCCAGCAGCCAAGGGCAGGGGAGTTGGGGCACTGAAGCTTTCTTT.